Listed below are T cell receptor beta chains from one sample, sequenced in a study of T cell responses to AZD1222 COVID-19 vaccine. Profiled with immunoSEQ multiplex PCR; TCRdb holds only in-frame clones, not every one. This table has 200,000 to 250,000 clones, approximately 94% appearing once. The source was peripheral blood, collected 28 days after the second dose of the MenACWY control vaccine. Receptor source: an adult who received the MenACWY meningococcal vaccine as a control. Both conserved end residues are part of each CDR3. D genes are given only for firm matches. Expanded clones are given a class, and other clones once, few, many or no size at all.

J	V	D	size	DNA	CDR3
TRBJ1-1	TRBV27	NA	NA	TGTGCCAGCAGGCTGAAGGCGAACACTGAAGCTTTCTTT	CASRLKANTEAFF
TRBJ1-6	TRBV9	NA	once	TGTGCCAGCAGCGCCAGGACAGATAATTCACCCCTCCACTTT	CASSARTDNSPLHF
TRBJ1-4	TRBV28	TRBD1	NA	TGTGCCAGCAGCGAATCAAAAGGGACAGTAAATGAAAAACTGTTTTTT	CASSESKGTVNEKLFF
TRBJ1-6	TRBV9	TRBD1	NA	TGTGCCAGCAGCGTAAAGGGGACAGACCTCCACTTT	CASSVKGTDLHF
TRBJ1-2	TRBV19	NA	NA	TGTGCCAGTAGTATTAGGGGCTATGGCTACACCTTC	CASSIRGYGYTF
TRBJ2-3	TRBV5-1	TRBD2	NA	TGCGCCAGCAGCACCGGGACTAGCGGGAGCACAGATACGCAGTATTTT	CASSTGTSGSTDTQYF
TRBJ2-7	TRBV6-1	TRBD1	NA	TGTGCCAGCAGTGACAGGGGACAGCCCTACGAGCAGTACTTC	CASSDRGQPYEQYF
TRBJ1-1	TRBV6-5	TRBD1	NA	TGTGCCAGCAGCTCAACTCCCGGACAGGGCAATGAAGCTTTCTTT	CASSSTPGQGNEAFF
TRBJ1-2	TRBV10-3	TRBD1	NA	TGTGCCATCAGTGGGACAGGGCCCGGCTACACCTTC	CAISGTGPGYTF
TRBJ2-7	TRBV2	TRBD2	NA	TGTGCCAGCACCGGGGGGGGACAAGCTGGCTACGAGCAGTACTTC	CASTGGGQAGYEQYF
TRBJ2-3	TRBV9	NA	NA	TGTGCCAGCACCCGAGGCGGGGGCTTAGCAGATACGCAGTATTTT	CASTRGGGLADTQYF
TRBJ2-2	TRBV10-2	TRBD2	NA	TGCGCCAGCAGTGACGATCGGGAGGGCAACACCGGGGAGCTGTTTTTT	CASSDDREGNTGELFF